Below, 18 T cell receptor beta chains from the same sample are listed, as sequenced in a study of Ad26.COV2.S vaccination and SARS-CoV-2 variants. Treatment in this sample: roughly 18 received Ad26.COV2.S at low or high dose, single or two shots; roughly five received placebo; per-sample allocation not given. Collection of the samples took place on day 63 after the first injection of vaccine or placebo. Libraries were prepared by immunoSEQ multiplex PCR; TCRdb keeps only in-frame clonotypes and omits some of them. The table shows approximately 500,000 clones, with around nine tenths occurring only once. This sample comprised peripheral blood, obtained in a trial of Ad26.COV2.S vaccine versus placebo. These receptors were taken from a person aged 18-60 years who received the Ad26.COV2.S COVID-19 vaccine or a placebo.

The V gene is TRBV6-4, the J gene TRBJ1-4, with 7 bases fitting TRBD1. V lost 7 bases and J lost 4; bases outside the gene matches: 6. The CDR3 consists of 14 residues. Germline CDR1 and CDR2: MRHNA and SNTAGT. The CDR3 loop reads CASTRQGVNEKLFF. As DNA, the CDR3 is TGTGCCAGCACCCGACAGGGAGTTAATGAAAAACTGTTTTTT.

This clone appeared once. The genes are TRBV15 and TRBJ2-7; 12 bases are shared with TRBD1. J gave up 3 bases and V 3 bases, and 6 bases lay outside the gene matches. The CDR3 contains 16 residues. CDR1 and CDR2 (germline): LNHNV, YYDKDF (reference sequence). CDR3 in amino acids: CATSRGTGGPVYEQYF. The CDR3 DNA is TGTGCCACCAGCAGGGGGACAGGGGGCCCTGTCTACGAGCAGTACTTC.

J is TRBJ1-1 and V is TRBV18; 7 bases match TRBD1. Germline lookup yields CDR1 KGHSH and CDR2 LQKENI. V shed 3 bases and J 1 base; nucleotides not matched to a gene: 5. The CDR3 consists of 15 residues. The CDR3 DNA reads TGTGCCAGCTCACCGACCCGGGACAGGAACACTGAAGCTTTCTTT. This codes for CASSPTRDRNTEAFF.

This rearrangement joins TRBV7-9 to TRBJ1-1; TRBD1 might be the D (5 bases). This CDR3 has 13 amino acids. Germline loops: CDR1 SEHNR, CDR2 FQNEAQ (reference sequence). Trimming cost V 4 bases and J 6 bases, with 12 bases left between them. DNA for the CDR3: TGTGCCAGCAGCTCGGACACCCGAGCTGAAGCTTTCTTT. This sequence encodes CASSSDTRAEAFF. The complete variable domain, with remaining parts taken from reference TRBV7-9 and TRBJ1-1, reads DTGVSQNPRHKITKRGQNVTFRCDPISEHNRLYWYRQTLGQGPEFLTYFQNEAQLEKSRLLSDRFSAERPKGSFSTLEIQRTEQGDSAMYLCASSSDTRAEAFFGQGTRLTVV.

The rearrangement joins TRBV4-2 to TRBJ2-1; D possibly corresponds to TRBD2 (6 bases). V lost 2 bases and J lost 2, with 13 bases in between. In germline, CDR1 is LGHNA, CDR2 YNFKEQ. The CDR3 has 16 residues. CDR3 amino acids: CASSQPPGGAYNEQFF. The CDR3 DNA is TGTGCCAGCAGCCAACCGCCGGGCGGGGCCTACAATGAGCAGTTCTTC.

The rearrangement joins TRBV25-1 to TRBJ2-7; D may be TRBD1 (6 bases). Per germline, CDR1 MGHDK and CDR2 SYGVNS. The germline V and J ends were trimmed by 6 bases and 1 base, with 19 bases remaining between them. The CDR3 is made up of 16 amino acids. As DNA, the CDR3 is TGTGCCAGCAGCAGATGGGGGCAGGGTCGATCCTACGAGCAGTACTTC. Amino acid sequence: CASSRWGQGRSYEQYF.

The gene calls are TRBV19 and TRBJ2-2, with TRBD1 identical over 9 bases. CDR1 is LNHDA and CDR2 is SQIVND in the germline V gene (reference sequence). The CDR3 contains 15 residues. V was clipped by 9 bases and J by 3 bases; unmatched bases: 8. The CDR3 is CASRTGQGYTGELFF. For the CDR3, the DNA is TGTGCCAGCCGAACGGGACAGGGATACACCGGGGAGCTGTTTTTT. The variable domain in full, completed from reference TRBV19 and TRBJ2-2, reads DGGITQSPKYLFRKEGQNVTLSCEQNLNHDAMYWYRQDPGQGLRLIYYSQIVNDFQKGDIAEGYSVSREKKESFPLTVTSAQKNPTAFYLCASRTGQGYTGELFFGEGSRLTVL.

The chain couples TRBV7-2 to TRBJ2-1; D possibly corresponds to TRBD1 (6 bases). The ends were cut back, 1 base at V and 8 bases at J, with 12 bases in the middle. Germline V CDR1 and CDR2: SGHTA, FQGNSA. CDR3 length equals 14 residues. CDR3 loop: CASSLGHREYEQFF. In DNA, the CDR3 is TGTGCCAGCAGCTTAGGGCACAGGGAGTATGAGCAGTTCTTC.

Comment on this clone: Other DNA sequences in this specimen translate into the identical CDR3. CDR3 coding DNA: TGCAGCGTTGCGGGGGGTTCCAATCAGCCCCAGCATTTT. Its translation is CSVAGGSNQPQHF. The chain couples TRBV29-1 to TRBJ1-5, with D tentatively TRBD1 (5 bases). CDR3 length equals 13 residues. With 4 bases removed from V and 3 bases from J, the gap between germline ends came to 10 bases. Germline CDR1 is SQVTM and CDR2 is ANQGSEA.

In regard to this clone: The conserved phenylalanine or tryptophan normally closing the CDR3 is absent here, so this likely arose from a read error. The limits of the CDR3 on the DNA are not certain, so only TCRdb's listed CDR3 is given. CDR3 protein: CAWSVGAAPRM. The chain recombines TRBV30 with TRBJ2-7; the DNA was not used to check the table's D call, TRBD1. With termini counted, the CDR3 has 11 amino acids. Per the germline V gene, CDR1 is GTSNPN and CDR2 is SVGIG (reference sequence).

The CDR3 DNA follows: TGTGCCAGCAGTCTCGACATAACGAATGAGCAGTTCTTC. Amino acid sequence: CASSLDITNEQFF. The chain recombines TRBV28 with TRBJ2-1; unclear D gene. CDR3 size: 13 residues. The germline CDR1 and CDR2 sequences are MDHEN and SYDVKM. V gave up 5 bases and J gave up 7 bases, with 12 bases separating them.

The sample holds one count of this clone. This chain uses TRBV6-1 with TRBJ2-1, with D possibly being TRBD2 (6 bases). The CDR3 covers 14 residues. V lost 3 bases and J 8 bases, leaving 14 bases between the germline ends. CDR1 and CDR2 from the germline V gene are MNHNS and SASEGT. The CDR3 loop reads CASSEGLAMDEQFF. The CDR3 DNA is TGTGCCAGCAGTGAGGGGCTAGCGATGGATGAGCAGTTCTTC.

This chain joins TRBV7-6 and TRBJ2-2; possibly TRBD1 or TRBD2 for D (5 bases each). CDR3 length: 16 residues. Looked up from germline, CDR1 is SGHVS and CDR2 is FNYEAQ. Trimming cost V 5 bases and J 0 bases, with 13 bases left between them. For the CDR3, the DNA is TGTGCCAGCAGCAGGATAGGGACGGCGAACACCGGGGAGCTGTTTTTT. This codes for CASSRIGTANTGELFF.

The chain carries TRBV29-1 and TRBJ2-7; D gene ambiguous. The CDR3 is 12 amino acids. CDR1 and CDR2 (germline): SQVTM, ANQGSEA. Trimming took off 4 bases at V and 2 bases at J, with 9 bases between the two ends. The CDR3 nucleotides read TGCAGCGTTGGGGGTCCTACCTACGAGCAGTACTTC. Translating gives CSVGGPTYEQYF.

This chain connects TRBV7-8 to TRBJ1-1; no reliable D call. Trimming left V 3 bases short and J 1 base short, with 12 bases between. Germline V CDR1 and CDR2: SGHVS, FQNEAQ. The CDR3 spans 15 residues. CDR3 DNA: TGTGCCAGCAGCTTTGGGCCCCGGTCGAACACTGAAGCTTTCTTT. Protein: CASSFGPRSNTEAFF.

V usage is TRBV16 and J usage is TRBJ1-1; possible D gene TRBD1, 6 bases. Per germline, CDR1 KGHSY and CDR2 FQNENV. The CDR3 extends over 15 amino acids. The germline V and J ends were trimmed by 8 bases and 4 bases, with 20 bases remaining between them. CDR3 sequence reads: CASARNRARGTEAFF. In DNA form, the CDR3 reads TGTGCCAGCGCTAGAAACAGGGCGAGAGGCACTGAAGCTTTCTTT.

V and J are TRBV14 and TRBJ2-7, with D tentatively TRBD2 (6 bases). Germline CDR1 reads SGHDN; CDR2 reads FVKESK. The CDR3 contains 15 residues. V lost 1 base, J lost 6 bases, and 16 bases lay in between. The CDR3 DNA is TGTGCCAGCAGCCAAGCCGCAGGGAGGCCCTCCGAGCAGTACTTC. It encodes CASSQAAGRPSEQYF. The full variable domain, with the rest looked up from reference TRBV14 and TRBJ2-7, is EAGVTQFPSHSVIEKGQTVTLRCDPISGHDNLYWYRRVMGKEIKFLLHFVKESKQDESGMPNNRFLAERTGGTYSTLKVQPAELEDSGVYFCASSQAAGRPSEQYFGPGTRLTVT.

The CDR3 loop is CAWNQGLAANTGELFF. CDR3 sequence (DNA): TGTGCCTGGAATCAGGGGCTAGCGGCGAACACCGGGGAGCTGTTTTTT. The rearrangement uses TRBV30 and TRBJ2-2; a weak D match, TRBD2 (7 bases). Germline CDR1 reads GTSNPN; CDR2 reads SVGIG (reference sequence). The CDR3 loop spans 16 amino acids. Trimming shortened V by 4 bases and J by 0 bases, and 15 bases separated the two germline ends.